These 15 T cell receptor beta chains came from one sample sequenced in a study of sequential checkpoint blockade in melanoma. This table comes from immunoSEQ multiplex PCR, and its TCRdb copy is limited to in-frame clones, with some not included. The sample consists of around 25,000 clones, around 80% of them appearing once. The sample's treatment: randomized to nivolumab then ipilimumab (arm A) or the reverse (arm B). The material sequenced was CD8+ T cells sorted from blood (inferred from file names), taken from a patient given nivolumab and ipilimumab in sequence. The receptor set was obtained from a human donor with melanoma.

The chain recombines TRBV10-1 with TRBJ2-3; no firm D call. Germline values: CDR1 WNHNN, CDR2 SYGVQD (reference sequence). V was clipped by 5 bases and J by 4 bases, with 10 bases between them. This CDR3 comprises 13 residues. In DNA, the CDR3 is TGCGCCAGCAGTCGGAGCCCGCCAGATACGCAGTATTTT. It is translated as CASSRSPPDTQYF.

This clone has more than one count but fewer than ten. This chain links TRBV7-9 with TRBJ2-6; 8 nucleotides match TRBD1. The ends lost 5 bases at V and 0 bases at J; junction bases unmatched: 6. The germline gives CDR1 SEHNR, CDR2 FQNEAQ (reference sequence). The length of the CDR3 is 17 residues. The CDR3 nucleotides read TGTGCCAGCAGCGTACAGGGGGGAAGCTCTGGGGCCAACGTCCTGACTTTC. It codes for CASSVQGGSSGANVLTF.

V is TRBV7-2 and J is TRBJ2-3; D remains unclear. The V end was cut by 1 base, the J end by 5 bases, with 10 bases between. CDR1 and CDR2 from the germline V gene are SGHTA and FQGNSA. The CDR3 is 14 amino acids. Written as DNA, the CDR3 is TGTGCCAGCAGCTTAGATCCCCGAGTAGATACGCAGTATTTT. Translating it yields CASSLDPRVDTQYF.

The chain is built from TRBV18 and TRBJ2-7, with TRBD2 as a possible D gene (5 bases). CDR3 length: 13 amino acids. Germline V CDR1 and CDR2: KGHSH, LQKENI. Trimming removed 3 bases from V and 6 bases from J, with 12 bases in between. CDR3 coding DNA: TGTGCCAGCTCACCCCCTTCGAGGGTCGAGCAGTACTTC. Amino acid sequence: CASSPPSRVEQYF.

The CDR3 DNA follows: TGTGCCAGCAGCTTATCCCTGCTCTACTCTGGAAACACCATATATTTT. This sequence encodes CASSLSLLYSGNTIYF. The chain couples TRBV7-9 to TRBJ1-3; D unresolved. Between the trimmed V and J ends, which lost 2 bases and 0 bases, there was a span of 11 bases. The CDR3 loop spans 16 amino acids. Germline-derived CDR1 and CDR2 are SEHNR and FQNEAQ (reference sequence).

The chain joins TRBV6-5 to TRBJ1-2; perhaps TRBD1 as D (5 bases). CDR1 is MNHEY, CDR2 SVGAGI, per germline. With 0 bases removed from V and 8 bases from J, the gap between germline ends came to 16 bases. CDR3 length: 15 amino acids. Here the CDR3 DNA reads TGTGCCAGCAGTTACTCGGGTGGCCAGGGAGGAGGCTACACCTTC. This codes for CASSYSGGQGGGYTF.

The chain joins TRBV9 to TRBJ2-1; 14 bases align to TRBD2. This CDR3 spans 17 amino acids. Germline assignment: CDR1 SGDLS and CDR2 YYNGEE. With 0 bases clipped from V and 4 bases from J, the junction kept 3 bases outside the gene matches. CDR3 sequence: CASSVVGTSGRYNEQFF. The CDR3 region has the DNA TGTGCCAGCAGCGTAGTAGGGACTAGCGGGAGATACAATGAGCAGTTCTTC.

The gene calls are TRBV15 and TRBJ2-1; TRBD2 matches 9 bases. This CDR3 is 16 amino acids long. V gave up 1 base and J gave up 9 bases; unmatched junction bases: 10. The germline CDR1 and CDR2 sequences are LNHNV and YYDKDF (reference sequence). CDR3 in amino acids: CATSRVLAGAVGEQFF. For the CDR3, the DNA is TGTGCCACCAGCAGAGTGTTAGCGGGAGCAGTGGGTGAGCAGTTCTTC.

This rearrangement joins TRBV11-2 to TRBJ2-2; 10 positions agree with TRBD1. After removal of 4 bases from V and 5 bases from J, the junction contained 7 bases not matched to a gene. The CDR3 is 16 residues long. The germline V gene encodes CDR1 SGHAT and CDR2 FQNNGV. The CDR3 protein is CASSSWTGGRTGELFF. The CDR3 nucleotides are TGTGCCAGCAGCTCCTGGACAGGGGGTAGGACCGGGGAGCTGTTTTTT.

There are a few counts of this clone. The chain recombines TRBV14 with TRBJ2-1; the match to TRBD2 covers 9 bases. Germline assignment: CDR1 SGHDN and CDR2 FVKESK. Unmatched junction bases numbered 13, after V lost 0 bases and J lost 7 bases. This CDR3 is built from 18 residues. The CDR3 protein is CASSQDPPGGRAGNEQFF. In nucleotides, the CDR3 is TGTGCCAGCAGCCAAGATCCCCCCGGCGGGAGGGCCGGTAATGAGCAGTTCTTC.

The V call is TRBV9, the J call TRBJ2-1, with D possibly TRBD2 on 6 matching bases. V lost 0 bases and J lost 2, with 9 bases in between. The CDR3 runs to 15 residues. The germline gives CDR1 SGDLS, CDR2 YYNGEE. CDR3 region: CASSVDGGAYNEQFF. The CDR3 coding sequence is TGTGCCAGCAGCGTAGACGGCGGGGCCTACAATGAGCAGTTCTTC.

The DNA for the CDR3 is TGTGCCAGCAGCACCTTAGCGGGAGGGCTTTTTCTTGAGCAGTTCTTC. Its translation: CASSTLAGGLFLEQFF. The chain is built from TRBV7-2 and TRBJ2-1; TRBD2 matches 11 bases. Germline V gene data show CDR1 as SGHTA and CDR2 as FQGNSA. The CDR3 contains 16 residues. J gave up 9 bases and V 5 bases, and 12 bases lay outside the gene matches. The full variable domain, rest sourced from reference TRBV7-2 and TRBJ2-1, is GAGVSQSPSNKVTEKGKDVELRCDPISGHTALYWYRQSLGQGLEFLIYFQGNSAPDKSGLPSDRFSAERTGGSVSTLTIQRTQQEDSAVYLCASSTLAGGLFLEQFFGPGTRLTVL.

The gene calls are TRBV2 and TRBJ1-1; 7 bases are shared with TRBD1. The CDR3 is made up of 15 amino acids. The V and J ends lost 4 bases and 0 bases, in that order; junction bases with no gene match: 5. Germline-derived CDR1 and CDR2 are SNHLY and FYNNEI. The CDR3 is CASSATGVLNTEAFF. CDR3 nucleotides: TGTGCCAGCAGTGCCACAGGGGTTTTGAACACTGAAGCTTTCTTT.

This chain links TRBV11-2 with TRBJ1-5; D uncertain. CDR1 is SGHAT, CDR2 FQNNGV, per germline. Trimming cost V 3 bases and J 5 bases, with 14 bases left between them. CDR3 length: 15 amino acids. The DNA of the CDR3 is TGTGCCAGCAGCTTGAGGTTAGGAGATCATCAGCCCCAGCATTTT. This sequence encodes CASSLRLGDHQPQHF. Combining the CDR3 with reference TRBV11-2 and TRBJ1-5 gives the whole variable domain EAGVAQSPRYKIIEKRQSVAFWCNPISGHATLYWYQQILGQGPKLLIQFQNNGVVDDSQLPKDRFSAERLKGVDSTLKIQPAKLEDSAVYLCASSLRLGDHQPQHFGDGTRLSIL.

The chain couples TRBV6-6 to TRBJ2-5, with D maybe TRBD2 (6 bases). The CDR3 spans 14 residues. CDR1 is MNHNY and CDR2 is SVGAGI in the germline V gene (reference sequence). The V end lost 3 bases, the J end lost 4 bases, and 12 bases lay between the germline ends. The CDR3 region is CASSYGGSGETQYF. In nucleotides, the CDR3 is TGTGCCAGCAGTTATGGAGGGAGTGGAGAGACCCAGTACTTC.